Listed below are T cell receptor beta chains from one sample, sequenced in a study of blood T cell repertoires in COVID-19. This table comes from immunoSEQ multiplex PCR, and its TCRdb copy is limited to in-frame clones, with some not included. The sample contains 60,000 to 70,000 clones, 84% of which appear only once. The sequencing input was peripheral blood. The receptors shown here come from a woman in her sixties or seventies with acute or convalescent COVID-19. Both conserved end residues are part of each CDR3. The D gene is left open where the match is weak. A row's size may be missing; if present it is once, few, many or a size class.

V: TRBV7-3; J: TRBJ1-2; D: -; size: once; DNA: TGTGCCAGCAGCGCCGGGACTTCTAACTATGGCTACACCTTC; CDR3: CASSAGTSNYGYTF
V: TRBV18; J: TRBJ1-4; D: TRBD1; size: -; DNA: TGTGCCAGCTCACCACCGGGACAGTATAATGAAAAACTGTTTTTT; CDR3: CASSPPGQYNEKLFF
V: TRBV9; J: TRBJ1-6; D: -; size: -; DNA: TGTGCCAGCAGCGTATTCGGGAGGGATTCACCCCTCCACTTT; CDR3: CASSVFGRDSPLHF
V: TRBV11-2; J: TRBJ2-1; D: TRBD1; size: -; DNA: TGTGCCAGCAGCCAACCGGGACAGGGGGCTTTCAATGAGCAGTTCTTC; CDR3: CASSQPGQGAFNEQFF
V: TRBV29-1; J: TRBJ2-7; D: -; size: -; DNA: TGCAGCGTTTTGACAGACGAAGCCTACGAGCAGTACTTC; CDR3: CSVLTDEAYEQYF
V: TRBV24-1; J: TRBJ1-1; D: -; size: -; DNA: TGTGCCACCAGTGGCGACAGCAACACTGAAGCTTTCTTT; CDR3: CATSGDSNTEAFF
V: TRBV30; J: TRBJ2-7; D: TRBD1; size: -; DNA: TGTGCCTGGAGCCCGGGCGGGACAGGGGGTAGCGAGCAGTACTTC; CDR3: CAWSPGGTGGSEQYF
V: TRBV4-1; J: TRBJ1-6; D: -; size: -; DNA: TGCGCCAGCAGCCATGGGGGGGGCGCGAGCTATAATTCACCCCTCCACTTT; CDR3: CASSHGGGASYNSPLHF
V: TRBV30; J: TRBJ1-6; D: TRBD1; size: -; DNA: TGTGCCTGCGCGGGACAGGGAACTTCACCCCTCCACTTT; CDR3: CACAGQGTSPLHF
V: TRBV7-9; J: TRBJ1-2; D: -; size: -; DNA: TGTGCCAGCAGCTTAGAGGCAGGGATTAACTATGGCTACACCTTC; CDR3: CASSLEAGINYGYTF
V: TRBV12-5; J: TRBJ1-5; D: -; size: -; DNA: TGTGCTAGTGGTTTGCCCCTAAGGACAGTCTATAGCAATCAGCCCCAGCATTTT; CDR3: CASGLPLRTVYSNQPQHF
V: TRBV19; J: TRBJ1-2; D: TRBD1; size: once; DNA: TGTGCCAGTAGTGCCTCGGGACAGGCGAATCCCAACTATGGCTACACCTTC; CDR3: CASSASGQANPNYGYTF
V: TRBV18; J: TRBJ2-4; D: -; size: -; DNA: TGTGCCAGCTCTCCTGGAGGGCCGAGTAAAAACATTCAGTACTTC; CDR3: CASSPGGPSKNIQYF
V: TRBV29-1; J: TRBJ2-7; D: TRBD1; size: -; DNA: TGCAGCGCCACGGGACAGGGGCCTAACGGCGCCTACGAGCAGTACTTC; CDR3: CSATGQGPNGAYEQYF
V: TRBV2; J: TRBJ1-6; D: TRBD1; size: -; DNA: TGTGCCAGCAGCCTCAGGGGGACAGACAATTCACCCCTCCACTTT; CDR3: CASSLRGTDNSPLHF
V: TRBV6-5; J: TRBJ2-1; D: TRBD2; size: -; DNA: TGTGCCAGCAGTAGCGGGGGGGCCAATGAGCAGTTCTTC; CDR3: CASSSGGANEQFF
V: TRBV25-1; J: TRBJ1-3; D: -; size: -; DNA: TGTGCCAGCAGTGACGTCATGGGCAGGGTGGCTGGAAACACCATATATTTT; CDR3: CASSDVMGRVAGNTIYF
V: TRBV29-1; J: TRBJ1-2; D: -; size: -; DNA: TGCAGCGTTGAAGATCGGCGGGAAAACTATGGCTACACCTTC; CDR3: CSVEDRRENYGYTF
V: TRBV13; J: TRBJ1-1; D: -; size: once; DNA: TGTGCCAGCAGCTTAGGTCAGGCCGTGGGTGAAGCTTTCTTT; CDR3: CASSLGQAVGEAFF
V: TRBV30; J: TRBJ1-6; D: -; size: -; DNA: TGTGCCTGGAGTGTAGCAGGGGATAATTCACCCCTCCACTTT; CDR3: CAWSVAGDNSPLHF
V: TRBV7-9; J: TRBJ2-2; D: TRBD2; size: -; DNA: TGTGCCAGCAGCTTAAATCGGCGGGGGGCGTCCACCGGGGAGCTGTTTTTT; CDR3: CASSLNRRGASTGELFF
V: TRBV18; J: TRBJ2-7; D: TRBD1; size: -; DNA: TGTGCCAGCTCCCCCGGACAGGGGACCTACGAGCAGTACTTC; CDR3: CASSPGQGTYEQYF
V: TRBV29-1; J: TRBJ1-2; D: TRBD1; size: once; DNA: TGCAGCGTTGAAGATTGGGACAGGGGAGACTATGGCTACACCTTC; CDR3: CSVEDWDRGDYGYTF
V: TRBV14; J: TRBJ2-4; D: TRBD1; size: -; DNA: TGTGCCAGCTCACCGGGACAGGGGAAAGCCAAAAACATTCAGTACTTC; CDR3: CASSPGQGKAKNIQYF
V: TRBV30; J: TRBJ2-7; D: -; size: -; DNA: TGTGCCTGGGCGGACTCCTACGAGCAGTACTTC; CDR3: CAWADSYEQYF
V: TRBV28; J: TRBJ1-1; D: -; size: -; DNA: TGTGCCAGCAGGGGGCAGAGTTTGAACACTGAAGCTTTCTTT; CDR3: CASRGQSLNTEAFF
V: TRBV28; J: TRBJ1-2; D: -; size: -; DNA: TGTGCCAGCACCCTTTATGGAGCCTCCTATGGCTACACCTTC; CDR3: CASTLYGASYGYTF
V: TRBV19; J: TRBJ1-1; D: TRBD1; size: -; DNA: TGTGCCAGTTTAGGGGACAGCCTGAACACTGAAGCTTTCTTT; CDR3: CASLGDSLNTEAFF
V: TRBV7-9; J: TRBJ2-3; D: -; size: -; DNA: TGTGCCAGCAGCTCCGGGACTCACTCCACAGATACGCAGTATTTT; CDR3: CASSSGTHSTDTQYF
V: TRBV27; J: TRBJ2-2; D: -; size: -; DNA: TGTGCCAGCAGTGCTGGGAGGCTTACGAACACCGGGGAGCTGTTTTTT; CDR3: CASSAGRLTNTGELFF
V: TRBV19; J: TRBJ2-3; D: -; size: -; DNA: TGTGCCAGTAGTTTGACAGGATCCACAGATACGCAGTATTTT; CDR3: CASSLTGSTDTQYF
V: TRBV9; J: TRBJ1-2; D: -; size: -; DNA: TGTGCCAGCAGCGTAGTCCCAGGCAACTATGGCTACACCTTC; CDR3: CASSVVPGNYGYTF
V: TRBV2; J: TRBJ1-1; D: -; size: -; DNA: TGTGCCAGCATAACAGAGATTAACACTGAAGCTTTCTTT; CDR3: CASITEINTEAFF
V: TRBV7-9; J: TRBJ2-1; D: TRBD2; size: -; DNA: TGTGCCAGCAGCGGGAGGACTAGGCGGAGCTCCTACAATGAGCAGTTCTTC; CDR3: CASSGRTRRSSYNEQFF
V: TRBV23-1; J: TRBJ1-1; D: -; size: once; DNA: TGCGCCAGCGGGCCTGAAGCTTTCTTT; CDR3: CASGPEAFF
V: TRBV5-5; J: TRBJ1-1; D: -; size: -; DNA: TGTGCCAGCAGCTTGCGACTAGCGAACACTGAAGCTTTCTTT; CDR3: CASSLRLANTEAFF
V: TRBV5-5; J: TRBJ2-1; D: TRBD2; size: few; DNA: TGTGCCAGCAGCATCGTAGCGGGGGGGCCTTTGAGTGAGCAGTTCTTC; CDR3: CASSIVAGGPLSEQFF
V: TRBV5-6; J: TRBJ1-3; D: -; size: -; DNA: TGTGCCAGCAGCGGCCGGGGGGGCGTATTAGGAGACACCATATATTTT; CDR3: CASSGRGGVLGDTIYF
V: TRBV9; J: TRBJ1-1; D: -; size: few; DNA: TGTGCCAGCAGCGTAGCTTTTCTGAACACTGAAGCTTTCTTT; CDR3: CASSVAFLNTEAFF
V: TRBV5-1; J: TRBJ2-3; D: TRBD2; size: -; DNA: TGCGCCAGCAGCTCGGAGGGCGGGGGATACACAGATACGCAGTATTTT; CDR3: CASSSEGGGYTDTQYF
V: TRBV3-1/TRBV3-2; J: TRBJ1-6; D: -; size: -; DNA: TGTGCCAGCAGCCAAGAAAATCGACCCCTCCACTTT; CDR3: CASSQENRPLHF
V: TRBV20-1; J: TRBJ1-5; D: TRBD1; size: -; DNA: TGCAGTGCTAGTGAGACAGGGGGCAATCAGCCCCAGCATTTT; CDR3: CSASETGGNQPQHF
V: TRBV21-1; J: TRBJ2-3; D: -; size: once; DNA: TGTGCCAGCCAGGGACTAGCGATTACTGGCACAGATACGCAGTATTTT; CDR3: CASQGLAITGTDTQYF
V: TRBV7-3; J: TRBJ2-7; D: TRBD2; size: -; DNA: TGTGCCAGCAGCTTAAGCGGGGGCGAGCAGTACTTC; CDR3: CASSLSGGEQYF
V: TRBV27; J: TRBJ1-2; D: -; size: -; DNA: TGTGCCAGCAGACTCGGGAGGCATGGGGGCTACACCTTC; CDR3: CASRLGRHGGYTF
V: TRBV29-1; J: TRBJ2-3; D: -; size: -; DNA: TGCAGCGTCTCAAATTACCCGGCAGATACGCAGTATTTT; CDR3: CSVSNYPADTQYF
V: TRBV21-1; J: TRBJ2-7; D: -; size: -; DNA: TGTGCCAGCAGCAAAGTGGTCCAGGGCCACGAGCAGTACTTC; CDR3: CASSKVVQGHEQYF
V: TRBV5-1; J: TRBJ2-1; D: TRBD1; size: once; DNA: TGCGCCAGCAGCGGCCTGCCGACAGGGGGCCTCTACAATGAGCAGTTCTTC; CDR3: CASSGLPTGGLYNEQFF
V: TRBV19; J: TRBJ1-6; D: -; size: -; DNA: TGTGCCAGTACCGGGATCCCCTATAATTCACCCCTCCACTTT; CDR3: CASTGIPYNSPLHF
V: TRBV4-1; J: TRBJ1-2; D: -; size: -; DNA: TGCGCCAGCAGCCCGGATGTGGTAGGGGCTAACTATGGCTACACCTTC; CDR3: CASSPDVVGANYGYTF
V: TRBV5-4; J: TRBJ1-1; D: -; size: -; DNA: TGTGCCAGTAGAGACGGGGGGGCGAACACTGAAGCTTTCTTT; CDR3: CASRDGGANTEAFF
V: TRBV3-1/TRBV3-2; J: TRBJ1-1; D: TRBD1; size: -; DNA: TGTGCCAGCGGGACAGGGATATCTGAAGCTTTCTTT; CDR3: CASGTGISEAFF
V: TRBV5-1; J: TRBJ2-3; D: TRBD2; size: -; DNA: TGCGCCAGCAGCCCAGGGCGGGGGAACTCGGATACGCAGTATTTT; CDR3: CASSPGRGNSDTQYF